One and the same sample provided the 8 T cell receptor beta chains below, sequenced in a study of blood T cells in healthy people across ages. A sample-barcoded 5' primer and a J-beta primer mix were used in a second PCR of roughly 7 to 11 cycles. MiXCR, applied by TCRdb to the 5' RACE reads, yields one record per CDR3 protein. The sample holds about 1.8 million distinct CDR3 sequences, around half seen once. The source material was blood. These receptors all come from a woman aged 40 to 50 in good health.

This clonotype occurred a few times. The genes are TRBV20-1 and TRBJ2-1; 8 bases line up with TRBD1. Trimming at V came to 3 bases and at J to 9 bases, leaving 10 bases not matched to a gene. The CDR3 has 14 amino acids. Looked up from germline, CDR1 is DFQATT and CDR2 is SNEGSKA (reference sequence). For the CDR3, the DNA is TGCAGTGCTAGTGTACCGGGACAGGCGGGTGAGCAGTTCTTC. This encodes CSASVPGQAGEQFF.

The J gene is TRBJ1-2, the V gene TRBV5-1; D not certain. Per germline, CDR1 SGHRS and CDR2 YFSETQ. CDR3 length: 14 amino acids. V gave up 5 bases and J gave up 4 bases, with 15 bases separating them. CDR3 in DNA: TGCGCCAGCAGAAAGGCAGGCGGCCTCTATGGCTACACCTTC. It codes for CASRKAGGLYGYTF. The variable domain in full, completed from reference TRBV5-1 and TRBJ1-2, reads KAGVTQTPRYLIKTRGQQVTLSCSPISGHRSVSWYQQTPGQGLQFLFEYFSETQRNKGNFPGRFSGRQFSNSRSEMNVSTLELGDSALYLCASRKAGGLYGYTFGSGTRLTVV.

In nucleotides, the CDR3 is TGTGCCAGCAGCCAAGATGGACGGGGGGCCGCGATCAGCACAGATACGCAGTATTTT. Translated: CASSQDGRGAAISTDTQYF. The J gene is TRBJ2-3, the V gene TRBV4-2; possibly TRBD2 for D (7 bases). The CDR3 contains 19 residues. From germline, CDR1 is LGHNA and CDR2 YNFKEQ. V lost 0 bases to trimming and J lost 0 bases, with 19 bases between them.

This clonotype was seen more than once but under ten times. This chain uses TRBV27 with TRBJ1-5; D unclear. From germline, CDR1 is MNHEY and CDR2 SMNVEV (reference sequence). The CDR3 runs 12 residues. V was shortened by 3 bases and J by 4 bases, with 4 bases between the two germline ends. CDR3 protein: CASSFYNQPQHF. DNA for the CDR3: TGTGCCAGCAGTTTTTATAATCAGCCCCAGCATTTT.

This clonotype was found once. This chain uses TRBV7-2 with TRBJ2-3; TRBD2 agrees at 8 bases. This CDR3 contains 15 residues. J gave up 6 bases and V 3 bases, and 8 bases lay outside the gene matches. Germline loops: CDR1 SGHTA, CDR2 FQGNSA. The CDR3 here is CASSFIGGAGDTQYF. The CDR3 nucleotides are TGTGCCAGCAGCTTTATCGGGGGGGCAGGGGATACGCAGTATTTT.

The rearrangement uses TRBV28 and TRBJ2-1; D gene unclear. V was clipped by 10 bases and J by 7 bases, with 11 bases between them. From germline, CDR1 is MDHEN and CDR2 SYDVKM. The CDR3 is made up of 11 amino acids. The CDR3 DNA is TGTGCCACCGTAGCAGGAAATGAGCAGTTCTTC. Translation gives CATVAGNEQFF.

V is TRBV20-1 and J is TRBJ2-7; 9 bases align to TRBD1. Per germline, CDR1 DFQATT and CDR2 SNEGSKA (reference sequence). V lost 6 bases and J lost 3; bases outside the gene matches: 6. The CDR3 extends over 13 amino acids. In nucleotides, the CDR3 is TGCAGTGCGGTACAGGGGGCCTTCTACGAGCAGTACTTC. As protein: CSAVQGAFYEQYF.

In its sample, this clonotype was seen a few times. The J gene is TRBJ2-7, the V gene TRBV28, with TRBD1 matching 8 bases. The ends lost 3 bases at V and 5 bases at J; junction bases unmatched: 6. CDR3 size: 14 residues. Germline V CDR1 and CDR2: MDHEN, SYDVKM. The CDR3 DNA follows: TGTGCCAGCAGTTTGATGGACAGGGCGAACGAGCAGTACTTC. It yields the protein CASSLMDRANEQYF.